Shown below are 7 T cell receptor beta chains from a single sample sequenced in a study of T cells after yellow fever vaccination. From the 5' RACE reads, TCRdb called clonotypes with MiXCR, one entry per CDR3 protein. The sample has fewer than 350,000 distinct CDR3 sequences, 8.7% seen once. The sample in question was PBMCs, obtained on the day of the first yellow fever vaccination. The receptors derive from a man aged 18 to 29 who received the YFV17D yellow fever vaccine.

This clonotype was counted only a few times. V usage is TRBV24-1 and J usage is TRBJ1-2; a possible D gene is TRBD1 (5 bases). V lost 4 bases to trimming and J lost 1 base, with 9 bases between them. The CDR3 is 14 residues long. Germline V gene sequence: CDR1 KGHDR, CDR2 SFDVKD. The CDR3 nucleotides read TGTGCCACCAGTGAAGCAGGGATTAACTATGGCTACACCTTC. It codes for CATSEAGINYGYTF.

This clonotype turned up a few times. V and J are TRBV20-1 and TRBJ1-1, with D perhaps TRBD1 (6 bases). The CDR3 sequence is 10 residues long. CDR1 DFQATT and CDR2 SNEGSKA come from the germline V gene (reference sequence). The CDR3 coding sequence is TGCGGAGGGGGGTACACTGAAGCTTTCTTT. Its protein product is CGGGYTEAFF.

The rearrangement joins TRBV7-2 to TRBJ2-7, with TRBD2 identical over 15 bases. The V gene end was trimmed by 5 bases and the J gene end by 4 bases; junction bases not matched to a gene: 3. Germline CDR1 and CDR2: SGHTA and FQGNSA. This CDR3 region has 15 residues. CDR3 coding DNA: TGTGCCAGCAGCCGGACTAGCGGGGGGGAATACGAGCAGTACTTC. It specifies CASSRTSGGEYEQYF.

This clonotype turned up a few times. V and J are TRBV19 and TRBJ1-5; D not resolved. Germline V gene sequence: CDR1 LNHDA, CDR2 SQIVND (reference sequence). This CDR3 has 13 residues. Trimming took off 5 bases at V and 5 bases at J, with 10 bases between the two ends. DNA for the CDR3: TGTGCCAGTAGTTGGCAAGTTGATCAGCCCCAGCATTTT. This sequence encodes CASSWQVDQPQHF.

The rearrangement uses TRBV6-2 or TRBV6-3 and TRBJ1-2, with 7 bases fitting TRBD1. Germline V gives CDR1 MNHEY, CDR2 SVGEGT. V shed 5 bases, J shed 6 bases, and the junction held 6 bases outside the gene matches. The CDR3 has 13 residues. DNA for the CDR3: TGTGCCAGCAGTAACCGACAGGGCGATGGCTACACCTTC. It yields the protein CASSNRQGDGYTF.

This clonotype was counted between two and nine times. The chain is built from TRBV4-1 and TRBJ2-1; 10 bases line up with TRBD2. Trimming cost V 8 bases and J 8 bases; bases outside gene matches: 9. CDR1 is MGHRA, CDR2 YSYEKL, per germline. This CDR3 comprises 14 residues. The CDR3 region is CASDERGGRHEQFF. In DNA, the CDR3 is TGCGCCAGCGATGAGCGGGGGGGCCGACATGAGCAGTTCTTC.

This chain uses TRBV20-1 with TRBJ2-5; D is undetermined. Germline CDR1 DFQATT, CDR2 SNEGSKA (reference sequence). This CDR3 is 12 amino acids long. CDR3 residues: CSPTNNQETQYF. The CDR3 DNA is TGCAGCCCTACCAACAACCAAGAGACCCAGTACTTC.